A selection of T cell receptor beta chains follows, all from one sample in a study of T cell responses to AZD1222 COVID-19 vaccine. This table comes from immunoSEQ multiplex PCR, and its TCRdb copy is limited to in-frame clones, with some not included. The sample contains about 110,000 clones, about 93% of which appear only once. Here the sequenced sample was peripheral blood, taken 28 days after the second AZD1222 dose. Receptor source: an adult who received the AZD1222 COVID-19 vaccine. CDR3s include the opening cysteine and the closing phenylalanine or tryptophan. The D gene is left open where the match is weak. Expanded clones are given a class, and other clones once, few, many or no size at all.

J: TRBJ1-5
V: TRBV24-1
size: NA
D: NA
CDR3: CATSPRGAGQPQHF
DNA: TGTGCCACCAGTCCAAGGGGGGCGGGTCAGCCCCAGCATTTT

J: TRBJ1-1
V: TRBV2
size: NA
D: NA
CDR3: CASSVSLTGNMNTEAFF
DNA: TGTGCCAGCAGTGTTAGTCTGACAGGAAACATGAACACTGAAGCTTTCTTT

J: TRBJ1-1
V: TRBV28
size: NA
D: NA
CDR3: CASGVNTEAFF
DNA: TGTGCCAGTGGGGTGAACACTGAAGCTTTCTTT

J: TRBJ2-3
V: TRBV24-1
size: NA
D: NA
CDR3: CATSAGGDTQYF
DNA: TGTGCCACCAGTGCAGGGGGGGATACGCAGTATTTT

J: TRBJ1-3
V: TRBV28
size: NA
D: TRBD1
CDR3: CASRTLGTGETIYF
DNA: TGTGCCAGCAGAACACTAGGGACAGGGGAGACCATATATTTT

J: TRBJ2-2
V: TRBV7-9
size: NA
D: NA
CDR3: CASSLAGGQATGELFF
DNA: TGTGCCAGCAGCTTAGCTGGGGGGCAGGCCACCGGGGAGCTGTTTTTT

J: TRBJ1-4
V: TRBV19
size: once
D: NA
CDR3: CASRGRRSTNEKLFF
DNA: TGTGCCAGTAGGGGAAGACGGTCAACTAATGAAAAACTGTTTTTT

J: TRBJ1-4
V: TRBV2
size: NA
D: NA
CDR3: CASSEVGRGEEKLFF
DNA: TGTGCCAGCAGTGAAGTGGGCAGGGGAGAGGAAAAACTGTTTTTT

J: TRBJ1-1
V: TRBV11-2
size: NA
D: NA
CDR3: CASSLEPGVYSEAFF
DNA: TGTGCCAGCAGCTTAGAACCCGGTGTCTACTCTGAAGCTTTCTTT

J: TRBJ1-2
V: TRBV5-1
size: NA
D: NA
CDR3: CASSLDLRGYTF
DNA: TGCGCCAGCAGCTTGGATCTCAGGGGCTACACCTTC

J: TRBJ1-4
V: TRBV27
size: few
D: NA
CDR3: CASSLYGGANEKLFF
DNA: TGTGCCAGCAGTTTATACGGAGGAGCTAATGAAAAACTGTTTTTT

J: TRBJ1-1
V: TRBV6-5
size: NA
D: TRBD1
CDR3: CASSYSGQGGTEAFF
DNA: TGTGCCAGCAGTTACTCGGGACAGGGAGGTACTGAAGCTTTCTTT

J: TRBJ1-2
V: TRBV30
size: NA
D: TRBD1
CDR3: CAWSPTGGSYGYTF
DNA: TGTGCCTGGAGTCCCACAGGGGGTTCCTATGGCTACACCTTC